This TCR beta chain was sequenced for a study of OX40 agonist ivuxolimab in advanced cancers. Study as a whole: Partial responses occurred in three patients (one hepatocellular carcinoma, two cutaneous melanoma).

Repertoires were generated with immunoSEQ multiplex PCR, while TCRdb's copy carries only in-frame clones and drops some. In the table there are roughly 76,000 clones, about 88% of which are singletons. With 7 bases removed from V and 0 bases from J, the gap between germline ends came to 11 bases. CDR3 length: 14 amino acids. Germline lookup yields CDR1 MDHEN and CDR2 SYDVKM. Concerning this clone: What it recognizes is unknown.

General observations from the study: At 0.1 to 3.0 mg/kg, clonal expansion of CD4+ and CD8+ blood T cells had occurred by week 6.

This clonotype originated in an adult with an advanced solid tumor such as melanoma, head and neck, liver or kidney cancer. The sequenced sample was CD4+ or CD8+ T cells sorted from blood, obtained in a trial of the OX40 agonist ivuxolimab. The genes are TRBV28 and TRBJ2-3; possibly TRBD1 for D (5 bases). The CDR3 protein is CASNQGSSTDTQYF. CDR3 in DNA: TGTGCCAGCAACCAGGGTTCTAGCACAGATACGCAGTATTTT.